Given below is one T cell receptor beta chain in context. Its antigen is unknown. No much larger clone is present one base from it, and per-base qualities are unavailable. This sample is drawn from a study of tumor-infiltrating lymphocytes in oesophageal squamous cell carcinoma (dated by TCRdb to 2016 to 2018). The cysteine opens and the phenylalanine closes a CDR3 of 13 amino acids. Kept here is only the CDR3 DNA, which spans 39 bases and is read in frame from base 1. The germline V gene provides CDR1 SGHVS and CDR2 FQNEAQ. The library was made by PCR. Instrument used: Illumina HiSeq 1500. TCRdb cleaned the public reads at Q25 with fastp, built clones with MiXCR and kept in-frame beta chains. CDR3 protein sequences are deduplicated, and each keeps its most common genes and DNA. The sample has about 11,000 distinct CDR3 sequences on record, approximately 52% of them singletons. 15% to 20% of the sample comes from the top ten.

Sequenced: esophageal tumor tissue. The sequence came from a female donor with esophageal squamous cell carcinoma. This chain is built from TRBV7-8 and TRBJ2-1, with the D gene uncertain. The J call may be incorrect, as the DNA end agrees better with TRBJ2-5. At the DNA level, the sequence is TGTGCCAGCAGCTTAGCTGCCCAAGAGACCCAGTACTTC. The translation is CASSLAAQETQYF.